This T cell receptor beta chain was sequenced for a study of T-cell reconstitution after alpha-beta-depleted transplantation in children. This clonotype was counted only a few times. Germline V gene data show CDR1 as MNHEY and CDR2 as SVGAGI. The trim removed 3 bases at V and 8 bases at J, leaving 11 bases unmatched. This CDR3 contains 16 residues. Construction of the TCRbeta library involved unique molecular identifiers. MiXCR was run by TCRdb on the PCR reads, yielding one entry per CDR3 protein. This table holds hundreds of thousands of distinct CDR3 sequences, around 20% found once. The receptor's source is a human donor who donated a stem cell graft to a child with acute lymphoblastic leukemia. The specimen comprised PBMCs from the stem cell graft donor, sampled from the stem cell graft. The gene calls are TRBV6-5 and TRBJ2-2; 8 nucleotides line up with TRBD2. DNA of the CDR3: TGTGCCAGCAGTTATTCCCCGGGAGGGATGCTAGGGGAGCTGTTTTTT. Amino acids: CASSYSPGGMLGELFF.